One sample yielded the 5 T cell receptor beta chains listed below, sequenced in a study of identical twins. TCRdb re-called the 5' RACE reads through MiXCR, storing one row per CDR3 protein. The table has roughly 1.6 million distinct CDR3 sequences, roughly a third seen once. Sequencing was performed on cord blood. These receptors all stem from a newborn girl in good health.

This clonotype was found a few times. Written as DNA, the CDR3 is TGTGCCAGCAGTGAACACCCGACAGGGTTGGGTCAGCCCCAGCATTTT. Its protein is CASSEHPTGLGQPQHF. The chain recombines TRBV6-1 with TRBJ1-5; 7 bases map to TRBD1. J lost 6 bases, V lost 2 bases, and 10 bases had no gene match. The CDR3 loop spans 16 amino acids. Germline lookup yields CDR1 MNHNS and CDR2 SASEGT.

Remarks on this clonotype: This CDR3 fails to terminate in the conserved phenylalanine or tryptophan, so it likely reflects a read error. Because the CDR3's place on the DNA is in doubt, the DNA is left out and the CDR3 is given as listed by TCRdb. The chain is built from TRBV12-3 or TRBV12-4 and TRBJ2-1. Counting both end residues, the CDR3 totals 14 amino acids. The CDR3 here is CASSFGEYGYTFGS.

This clonotype has ten or more counts. The V call is TRBV2, the J call TRBJ2-7; D possibly corresponds to TRBD2 (6 bases). V was trimmed by 7 bases and J by 0 bases, leaving 13 bases between them. CDR1 SNHLY and CDR2 FYNNEI come from the germline V gene. This CDR3 is built from 14 residues. CDR3 sequence reads: CASISGTSSYEQYF. Here the CDR3 DNA reads TGTGCCAGCATTAGCGGAACCTCCTCCTACGAGCAGTACTTC.

The chain is built from TRBV7-2 and TRBJ2-1; 12 positions agree with TRBD2. The end of the DNA fits TRBJ2-7 better, so the J call may be wrong. CDR3 length: 17 residues. Germline-derived CDR1 and CDR2 are SGHTA and FQGNSA. As DNA, the CDR3 is TGTGCCAGCAGCTTAAAACTAGCGGGAGGAACCTACAATGAGCAGTACTTC. Amino acids: CASSLKLAGGTYNEQYF.

The genes are TRBV20-1 and TRBJ1-5; D unresolved. This CDR3 is 14 amino acids long. Trimming pared 3 bases from V and 6 bases from J, leaving 15 bases between. Germline CDR1 reads DFQATT; CDR2 reads SNEGSKA (reference sequence). The CDR3, as DNA: TGCAGTGCTAGGGCAGGTAGAGAAGGTCAGCCCCAGCATTTT. The encoded protein is CSARAGREGQPQHF.